This T cell receptor (beta chain) appears in the sequencing data of a study of CXCR3-negative and CXCR3-positive naive CD8 T cells. Study-level results: Naive CXCR3-positive cells had TRB CDR3s more hydrophobic than those of CXCR3-negative naive cells.

Remarks on this clonotype: Its antigen is as yet unknown.

The CDR3 sequence is 15 residues long. Germline V gene lookup returns CDR1 MNHNS and CDR2 SASEGT. TRB cDNA was prepared as libraries by UMI-labeled 5' RACE. TCRdb reprocessed the 5' RACE reads, with one entry per CDR3 protein and no DNA. Here the sample table reports 50,000 to 65,000 distinct CDR3 sequences. V usage is TRBV6-1 and J usage is TRBJ2-1; no DNA is available, so the TRBD2 call from TCRdb remains unchecked. The origin of this receptor is a human donor in good health. Some clones in this sample may be carry-over from other donors' samples. Input material: naive CXCR3+ CD8+ T cells from blood. Described subset: CD45RO-CCR7+CD27+CD95- naive CD8+ T cells expressing CXCR3 (TNR3+). This CDR3 reads CASSEIGSGGNEQFF.